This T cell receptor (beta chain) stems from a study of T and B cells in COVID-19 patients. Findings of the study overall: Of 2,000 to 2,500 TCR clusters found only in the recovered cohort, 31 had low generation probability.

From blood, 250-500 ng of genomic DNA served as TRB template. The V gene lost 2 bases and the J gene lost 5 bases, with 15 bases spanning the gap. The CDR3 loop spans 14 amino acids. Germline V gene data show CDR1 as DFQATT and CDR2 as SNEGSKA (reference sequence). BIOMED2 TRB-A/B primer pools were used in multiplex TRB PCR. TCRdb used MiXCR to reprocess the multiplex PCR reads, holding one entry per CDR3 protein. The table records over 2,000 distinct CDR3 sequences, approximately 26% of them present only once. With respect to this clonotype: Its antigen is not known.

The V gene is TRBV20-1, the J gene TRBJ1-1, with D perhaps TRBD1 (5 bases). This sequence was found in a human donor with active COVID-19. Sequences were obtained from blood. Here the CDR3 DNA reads TGCAGTGCTAGAAAGGGGCGGATGGAAACTGAAGCTTTCTTT. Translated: CSARKGRMETEAFF.